A selection of T cell receptor beta chains follows, all from one sample in a study of shared T cell receptors in the human thymus. Assay used: immunoSEQ multiplex PCR; TCRdb lists only in-frame clones, some missing. Among fewer than 700,000 clones listed, 70% to 90% were seen once. This same sample was also part of a study on human thymus T cells.

What was sequenced was thymocytes. These receptors were taken from a boy less than two years old with a congenital heart defect. Each CDR3 is given with its conserved first and last residue. A D gene is named only where the DNA matches it firmly. A clone size is listed for some rows: how often the clone was seen (once, few, many), or a class if it is expanded.

>NA|NA|TRBJ1-5|TRBV6-1
CASCEGPLNQPQHF
TGTGCCAGCTGCGAGGGCCCCCTCAATCAGCCCCAGCATTTT
>NA|few|TRBJ2-5|TRBV5-1
CASSSSQETQYF
TGCGCCAGCAGCTCGTCCCAAGAGACCCAGTACTTC
>TRBD1|NA|TRBJ1-2|TRBV7-9
CASSFGQADLSGYTF
TGTGCCAGCAGCTTTGGACAGGCGGATCTATCTGGCTACACCTTC
>TRBD1|once|TRBJ2-2|TRBV12-5
CASGPGQYTGELFF
TGTGCTAGTGGCCCGGGACAGTACACCGGGGAGCTGTTTTTT
>NA|NA|TRBJ2-2|TRBV30
CAWSLAATAGELFF
TGTGCCTGGAGTTTGGCCGCCACCGCCGGGGAGCTGTTTTTT
>NA|NA|TRBJ1-2|TRBV20-1
CGLPGVRGYTF
TGCGGTCTTCCGGGGGTACGTGGCTACACCTTC
>NA|NA|TRBJ2-1|TRBV14
CASSQARETYNEQFF
TGTGCCAGCAGCCAAGCCCGGGAGACCTACAATGAGCAGTTCTTC
>NA|once|TRBJ2-3|TRBV23-1
CASAGLKCGTSGTGGF
TGCGCCAGCGCCGGCCTCAAATGTGGAACTAGCGGGACAGGGGGATTT
>NA|once|TRBJ1-2|TRBV10-3
CAITYDRNPRGYTF
TGTGCCATCACCTATGACAGGAATCCCCGTGGCTACACCTTC
>NA|NA|TRBJ2-7|TRBV11-2
CASRSPPGQISYEQYF
TGTGCCAGCAGGTCCCCCCCTGGACAAATCTCCTACGAGCAGTACTTC
>NA|NA|TRBJ2-7|TRBV28
CASSPRDRFYEQYF
TGTGCCAGCAGTCCGCGGGACAGATTCTACGAGCAGTACTTC
>NA|NA|TRBJ2-3|TRBV2
CASRALGGTSSTDTQYF
TGTGCCAGCAGGGCTTTGGGAGGAACCTCTAGCACAGATACGCAGTATTTT
>TRBD1|NA|TRBJ2-4|TRBV5-6
CASSLTGTGTPGGKNIQYF
TGTGCCAGCAGCTTGACCGGGACAGGCACCCCCGGGGGCAAAAACATTCAGTACTTC
>NA|NA|TRBJ2-7|TRBV5-1
CASSVAESSYEQYF
TGCGCCAGCAGTGTTGCGGAGAGCTCCTACGAGCAGTACTTC
>TRBD2|NA|TRBJ2-1|TRBV19
CASSTYTSALNNEQFF
TGTGCCAGTAGTACCTATACTAGCGCCTTGAACAATGAGCAGTTCTTC
>NA|NA|TRBJ2-7|TRBV27
CASSLRMRRGLYSYEQYF
TGTGCCAGCAGTTTGAGGATGCGGAGGGGCCTTTACTCCTACGAGCAGTACTTC
>TRBD2|NA|TRBJ2-7|TRBV27
CASSPHRTRPSYEQYF
TGTGCCAGCAGTCCCCATCGGACTAGACCCTCCTACGAGCAGTACTTC
>TRBD1|NA|TRBJ2-1|TRBV30
CAWRGTGGYNEQFF
TGTGCCTGGAGGGGGACAGGGGGTTACAATGAGCAGTTCTTC
>TRBD1|NA|TRBJ1-3|TRBV29-1
CSAGTGHGNTIYF
TGCAGCGCTGGGACAGGGCACGGAAACACCATATATTTT
>TRBD2|NA|TRBJ2-7|TRBV5-4
CASSSRESGRAYEQYF
TGTGCCAGCAGCTCCCGGGAGAGCGGGAGGGCCTACGAGCAGTACTTC
>TRBD1|NA|TRBJ1-2|TRBV6-1
CASLGQGPSVYGYTF
TGTGCCAGCCTGGGACAGGGCCCCTCCGTCTATGGCTACACCTTC
>NA|NA|TRBJ2-4|TRBV28
CASSDRRGAKNIQYF
TGTGCCAGCAGTGATCGAAGGGGAGCCAAAAACATTCAGTACTTC
>NA|NA|TRBJ1-4|TRBV7-9
CASRSAGNEKLFF
TGTGCCAGCAGGTCCGCGGGAAATGAAAAACTGTTTTTT
>NA|NA|TRBJ1-2|TRBV30
CAWIPPSLAEGYGYTF
TGTGCCTGGATTCCACCAAGTCTGGCCGAGGGCTATGGCTACACCTTC
>NA|NA|TRBJ2-6|TRBV2
CASSEDIGAQSGANVLTF
TGTGCCAGCAGTGAAGATATAGGGGCCCAATCTGGGGCCAACGTCCTGACTTTC
>TRBD2|NA|TRBJ2-7|TRBV11-2
CASSLEEREGDYEQYF
TGTGCCAGCAGCTTAGAAGAGCGGGAGGGCGACTACGAGCAGTACTTC
>TRBD1|few|TRBJ2-3|TRBV28
CASSSRDRETMDTQYF
TGTGCCAGCAGTTCTCGGGACAGGGAGACGATGGATACGCAGTATTTT
>NA|NA|TRBJ1-5|TRBV19
CASSIVQETQGSNQPQHF
TGTGCCAGTAGTATAGTTCAGGAGACCCAGGGGAGCAATCAGCCCCAGCATTTT
>NA|NA|TRBJ1-1|TRBV10-1
CASSTGGGTEAFF
TGCGCCAGCAGTACGGGGGGAGGCACTGAAGCTTTCTTT
>TRBD1|NA|TRBJ1-2|TRBV19
CASSHPSTGGTTYGYTF
TGTGCCAGTAGTCACCCCTCGACAGGGGGAACCACCTATGGCTACACCTTC
>TRBD1|NA|TRBJ1-5|TRBV25-1
CARRDRESSNQPQHF
TGTGCCAGAAGGGACAGGGAGTCGAGCAATCAGCCCCAGCATTTT
>NA|NA|TRBJ2-4|TRBV12-5
CASGLDGSNIQYF
TGTGCTAGTGGTTTGGACGGTTCAAACATTCAGTACTTC
>NA|NA|TRBJ2-7|TRBV4-2
CASSQDRTGTYEQYF
TGTGCCAGCAGCCAAGATCGGACTGGAACCTACGAGCAGTACTTC